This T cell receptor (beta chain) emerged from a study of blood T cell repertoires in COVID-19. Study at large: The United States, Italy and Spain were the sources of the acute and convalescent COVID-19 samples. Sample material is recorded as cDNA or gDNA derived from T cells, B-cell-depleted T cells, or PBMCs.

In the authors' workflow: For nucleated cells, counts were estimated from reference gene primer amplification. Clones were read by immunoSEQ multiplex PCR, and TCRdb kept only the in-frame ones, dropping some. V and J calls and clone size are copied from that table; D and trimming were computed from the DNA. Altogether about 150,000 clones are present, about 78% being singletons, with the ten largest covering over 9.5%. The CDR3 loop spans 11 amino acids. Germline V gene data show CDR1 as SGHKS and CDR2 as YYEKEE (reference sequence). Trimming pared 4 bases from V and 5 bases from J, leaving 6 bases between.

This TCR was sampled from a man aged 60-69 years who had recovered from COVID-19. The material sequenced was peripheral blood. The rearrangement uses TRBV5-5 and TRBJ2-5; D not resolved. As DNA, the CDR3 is TGTGCCAGCAGCCGAGAGGAGACCCAGTACTTC. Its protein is CASSREETQYF.